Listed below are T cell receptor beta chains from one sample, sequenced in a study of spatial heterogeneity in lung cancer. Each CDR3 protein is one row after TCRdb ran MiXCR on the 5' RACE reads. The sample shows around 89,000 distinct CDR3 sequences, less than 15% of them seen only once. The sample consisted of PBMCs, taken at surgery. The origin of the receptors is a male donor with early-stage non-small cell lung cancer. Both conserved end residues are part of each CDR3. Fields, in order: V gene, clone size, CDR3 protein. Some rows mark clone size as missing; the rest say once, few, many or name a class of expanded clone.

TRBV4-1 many CASSQSPQGNQETQYF
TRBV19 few CASRQGRVNTEAFF
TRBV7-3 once CASSLRRGNEQFF
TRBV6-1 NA CASAPYNSPLHF
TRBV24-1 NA CATSDRPRVGTDTQYF
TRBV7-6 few CASSGSGTGYYNEQFF
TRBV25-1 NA CASSESGGRSYNEQFF
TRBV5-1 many CASSSGTAIEQYF
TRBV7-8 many CASKTPGSPSTDTQYF
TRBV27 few CASSLLARPGTQYF
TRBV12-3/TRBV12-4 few CASSSFGQSDSSYEQYF
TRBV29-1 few CSVGSSSYEQYF
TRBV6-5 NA CASSGPGDEQYF
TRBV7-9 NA CASSLGQGLHGYTF
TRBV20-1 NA CSANYRAGGPKEQFF